The 26 T cell receptor beta chains below come from one sample, sequenced in a study of control samples from healthy donors and cancer patients. Assay: immunoSEQ multiplex PCR; the TCRdb copy retains only in-frame clones and omits some. The repertoire consists of some 13,000 clones, with 60% to 85% occurring once and the leading ten covering roughly 8%. Sequencing input: formalin-fixed, paraffin-embedded tissue. These receptors all stem from a male donor with melanoma.

The chain is built from TRBV5-1 and TRBJ2-7; D perhaps matches TRBD1 (6 bases). Germline V gene lookup returns CDR1 SGHRS and CDR2 YFSETQ. The CDR3 extends over 16 amino acids. V was clipped by 0 bases and J by 2 bases, with 15 bases between them. The CDR3 DNA sequence: TGCGCCAGCAGCTTGGGGGGACACCGATCAACCTACGAGCAGTACTTC. Translated, it gives CASSLGGHRSTYEQYF.

This clone was picked up one time. The genes are TRBV6-1 and TRBJ1-2, with TRBD1 matching 7 bases. CDR3 length: 16 residues. Germline CDR1 is MNHNS and CDR2 is SASEGT. Germline trimming cut 2 bases from V and 8 bases from J; bases unmatched to any gene: 14. CDR3 in amino acids: CASSEKLYRGIGGYTF. CDR3 in DNA: TGTGCCAGCAGTGAAAAGCTCTACAGGGGAATAGGGGGCTACACCTTC.

The rearrangement uses TRBV6-1 and TRBJ2-3, with 9 bases identical to TRBD2. CDR3 length equals 16 residues. Trimming at V came to 3 bases and at J to 2 bases, leaving 6 bases not matched to a gene. Germline assignment: CDR1 MNHNS and CDR2 SASEGT. DNA for the CDR3: TGTGCCAGCAGTGAGCGGCAGCGGGGGGCCACAGATACGCAGTATTTT. Residues: CASSERQRGATDTQYF.

This clone was counted a few times. The chain joins TRBV9 to TRBJ1-1; D uncertain. Germline lookup yields CDR1 SGDLS and CDR2 YYNGEE. V was cut by 4 bases and J by 1 base, with 11 bases left in between. The CDR3 extends over 14 amino acids. The CDR3 spells CASSPRTANTEAFF. The DNA for the CDR3 is TGTGCCAGCAGCCCACGCACAGCGAACACTGAAGCTTTCTTT.

This rearrangement joins TRBV10-3 to TRBJ1-4, with D possibly matching TRBD1 (5 bases). Germline V CDR1 and CDR2: ENHRY, SYGVKD. The ends were cut back, 2 bases at V and 7 bases at J, with 11 bases in the middle. The CDR3 sequence is 14 residues long. For the CDR3, the DNA is TGTGCCATCAGTGAGCTCCGACAGAGTGAAAAACTGTTTTTT. This encodes CAISELRQSEKLFF.

This sequence joins TRBV28 and TRBJ1-6; D not certain. Germline V gene sequence: CDR1 MDHEN, CDR2 SYDVKM. The length of the CDR3 is 16 residues. V shed 6 bases and J shed 6 bases, with 18 bases lying between them. The CDR3: CASSSRFRQFNSPLHF. In DNA, the CDR3 is TGTGCCAGCAGCTCCCGATTCCGCCAATTTAATTCACCCCTCCACTTT.

The J gene is TRBJ1-2, the V gene TRBV6-5; no clear D. V lost 2 bases to trimming and J lost 8 bases, with 9 bases between them. Germline V gene data show CDR1 as MNHEY and CDR2 as SVGAGI. The CDR3 has 12 amino acids. The CDR3 reads CASSYMGGGYTF. CDR3 bases: TGTGCCAGCAGTTACATGGGAGGCGGCTACACCTTC.

The chain links TRBV14 to TRBJ2-2, with 8 bases aligning to TRBD1. Germline V gene sequence: CDR1 SGHDN, CDR2 FVKESK. The CDR3 totals 16 residues. V was clipped by 4 bases and J by 6 bases; unmatched bases: 10. In nucleotides, the CDR3 is TGTGCCAGCAGCCCTCCAGGGGGCAGGGAAGCCGGGGAGCTGTTTTTT. Its protein product is CASSPPGGREAGELFF.

CDR3 DNA: TGTGCCAGCAGTTTTAGCGTCCCCGAAGAGCAGTTCTTC. It is translated as CASSFSVPEEQFF. J is TRBJ2-1 and V is TRBV11-2; TRBD2 might be the D (5 bases). V gave up 6 bases and J gave up 10 bases, with 16 bases separating them. The germline V gene has CDR1 SGHAT and CDR2 FQNNGV. CDR3 length: 13 residues.

The chain links TRBV3-1 (or the pseudogene TRBV3-2) to TRBJ2-7; tentatively, D is TRBD2 (5 bases). Germline loops: CDR1 LGHDT, CDR2 YNNKEL (reference sequence). The germline V and J ends were trimmed by 4 bases and 0 bases, with 16 bases remaining between them. The CDR3 covers 16 residues. CDR3 region: CASSPYGLAPSYEQYF. As DNA, the CDR3 is TGTGCCAGCAGCCCCTACGGACTCGCCCCCTCCTACGAGCAGTACTTC.

The J gene is TRBJ2-7, the V gene TRBV11-1, with 7 nucleotides matching TRBD1. V gave up 0 bases and J gave up 0 bases; unmatched junction bases: 2. The germline V gene encodes CDR1 SGHAT and CDR2 FQDESV (reference sequence). The CDR3 runs to 15 residues. The CDR3 coding sequence is TGTGCCAGCAGCTTAGCGGGGACAGTCTCCTACGAGCAGTACTTC. It translates to CASSLAGTVSYEQYF. Full variable domain (outside the CDR3, taken from reference TRBV11-1 and TRBJ2-7): EAEVAQSPRYKITEKSQAVAFWCDPISGHATLYWYRQILGQGPELLVQFQDESVVDDSQLPKDRFSAERLKGVDSTLKIQPAELGDSAMYLCASSLAGTVSYEQYFGPGTRLTVT.

This chain uses TRBV5-4 with TRBJ2-3; TRBD2 matches 8 bases. The CDR3 is 15 amino acids. Germline V CDR1 and CDR2: SGHNT, YYREEE (reference sequence). V was pared by 4 bases and J by 2 bases, with 6 bases of the junction left unmatched. This CDR3 reads CASSPGGASTDTQYF. The CDR3 DNA sequence: TGTGCCAGCAGCCCGGGGGGGGCCTCCACAGATACGCAGTATTTT.

The genes are TRBV5-6 and TRBJ1-2; D call uncertain. The germline V gene has CDR1 SGHDT and CDR2 YYEEEE. Trimming took off 1 base at V and 3 bases at J, with 13 bases between the two ends. CDR3 length: 15 residues. Here the CDR3 reads CASSLSRNLYYGYTF. The DNA for the CDR3 is TGTGCCAGCAGCTTGAGCAGGAACCTATACTATGGCTACACCTTC.

As to this clone: This may be a read error, as it is one base from a much larger clone. This chain links TRBV27 with TRBJ1-1, with D maybe TRBD1 (6 bases). The CDR3 contains 16 residues. Per the germline V gene, CDR1 is MNHEY and CDR2 is SMNVEV (reference sequence). The V gene lost 1 base and the J gene lost 13 bases, with 25 bases spanning the gap. DNA of the CDR3: TGTGCCAGCAGTTTATTTATCGGACAGAGTCACAATGGGGTTTTCTTT. Amino acid sequence: CASSLFIGQSHNGVFF.

By sample fraction, this clone is medium-sized. This rearrangement joins TRBV5-6 to TRBJ1-1; a weak D match, TRBD1 (6 bases). CDR1 and CDR2 from the germline V gene are SGHDT and YYEEEE. V was clipped by 6 bases and J by 4 bases, with 19 bases between them. The CDR3 runs 15 residues. CDR3 sequence (DNA): TGTGCCAGCAAGTTTTACACGGGGGGCCCCACTGAAGCTTTCTTT. This translates into CASKFYTGGPTEAFF.

The gene calls are TRBV19 and TRBJ2-3, with TRBD2 identical over 15 bases. The J segment lost 0 bases and the V segment lost 3 bases, leaving 13 bases of the junction unmatched. Germline-derived CDR1 and CDR2 are LNHDA and SQIVND (reference sequence). The CDR3 extends over 21 amino acids. The CDR3 nucleotides read TGTGCCAGTAGTATCTCATCACCGGGACTAGCGGGGGGACTTAGCACAGATACGCAGTATTTT. It translates to CASSISSPGLAGGLSTDTQYF.

This chain links TRBV7-6 with TRBJ1-1; TRBD1 matches at 7 bases. This CDR3 comprises 15 residues. The germline V gene encodes CDR1 SGHVS and CDR2 FNYEAQ. V gave up 1 base and J gave up 1 base; unmatched junction bases: 3. CDR3 nucleotide sequence: TGTGCCAGCAGCTTAGTGCACAGGGGGAACACTGAAGCTTTCTTT. Its protein product is CASSLVHRGNTEAFF.

The V and J genes are TRBV5-5 and TRBJ1-1; 11 nucleotides agree with TRBD1. CDR1 and CDR2 from the germline V gene are SGHKS and YYEKEE (reference sequence). This CDR3 is 16 amino acids long. Losses at the gene ends were 5 bases for V and 0 bases for J; bases not matched to a gene: 6. This chain's CDR3 is CASSPGTGGLNTEAFF. In nucleotides, the CDR3 is TGTGCCAGCAGTCCCGGGACAGGGGGTTTGAACACTGAAGCTTTCTTT.

This chain uses TRBV5-8 with TRBJ1-4; a possible D gene is TRBD1 (5 bases). This CDR3 is built from 12 residues. Germline V lookup: CDR1 SGHTS, CDR2 YDEGEE. V lost 6 bases and J 7 bases, leaving 10 bases between the germline ends. CDR3 amino acids: CASNRGPEKLFF. As DNA, the CDR3 is TGTGCCAGCAACCGGGGACCTGAAAAACTGTTTTTT.

The chain is built from TRBV7-9 and TRBJ2-5; D call uncertain. Germline V gene sequence: CDR1 SEHNR, CDR2 FQNEAQ (reference sequence). This CDR3 comprises 14 residues. V gave up 1 base and J gave up 0 bases, with 6 bases separating them. The CDR3, as DNA: TGTGCCAGCAGCTTAGTTCGAGACCAAGAGACCCAGTACTTC. Its protein is CASSLVRDQETQYF.

This clone appeared a single time. This chain uses TRBV20-1 with TRBJ2-7; 7 bases agree with TRBD1. This CDR3 is built from 14 residues. Germline CDR1 DFQATT, CDR2 SNEGSKA (reference sequence). V was pared by 3 bases and J by 0 bases, with 5 bases of the junction left unmatched. CDR3 amino acids: CSASRTGYSYEQYF. The DNA of the CDR3 is TGCAGTGCTAGTAGGACAGGATACTCCTACGAGCAGTACTTC.

V usage is TRBV9 and J usage is TRBJ2-2; no clear D gene. Per germline, CDR1 SGDLS and CDR2 YYNGEE. V lost 0 bases to trimming and J lost 4 bases, with 4 bases between them. The CDR3 covers 13 residues. CDR3 sequence: CASSVGVTGELFF. DNA for the CDR3: TGTGCCAGCAGCGTAGGGGTCACCGGGGAGCTGTTTTTT.

The J gene is TRBJ2-7, the V gene TRBV14, with D maybe TRBD2 (6 bases). V dropped 5 bases and J dropped 6 bases, with 26 bases sitting between them. Germline V CDR1 and CDR2: SGHDN, FVKESK. The CDR3 sequence is 17 residues long. CDR3 loop: CASSTQAGGVGSSEQYF. For the CDR3, the DNA is TGTGCCAGCAGCACCCAAGCCGGGGGAGTGGGATCGTCCGAGCAGTACTTC. Full variable domain (rest looked up from reference TRBV14 and TRBJ2-7): EAGVTQFPSHSVIEKGQTVTLRCDPISGHDNLYWYRRVMGKEIKFLLHFVKESKQDESGMPNNRFLAERTGGTYSTLKVQPAELEDSGVYFCASSTQAGGVGSSEQYFGPGTRLTVT.

The chain carries TRBV5-5 and TRBJ1-1; D is undetermined. Germline CDR1 SGHKS, CDR2 YYEKEE (reference sequence). The CDR3 has 12 residues. V was clipped by 7 bases and J by 4 bases, with 11 bases between them. CDR3 nucleotide sequence: TGTGCCAGCCCCGGTGAGGGCACTGAAGCTTTCTTT. Its translation is CASPGEGTEAFF.

V gene TRBV14 combines with J gene TRBJ2-5; D remains unclear. The germline V gene has CDR1 SGHDN and CDR2 FVKESK. The CDR3 is 13 residues long. V was clipped by 1 base and J by 4 bases, with 7 bases between them. The CDR3 nucleotides read TGTGCCAGCAGCCAAGGTTGGCGAGAGACCCAGTACTTC. It translates to CASSQGWRETQYF.

CDR3 in DNA: TGCAGCGCCTCCGCAACGATTGGGTATGGCTACACCTTC. It codes for CSASATIGYGYTF. The chain employs TRBV29-1 and TRBJ1-2; D call uncertain. This CDR3 comprises 13 residues. Per the germline V gene, CDR1 is SQVTM and CDR2 is ANQGSEA. Trimming shortened V by 7 bases and J by 5 bases, and 17 bases separated the two germline ends.